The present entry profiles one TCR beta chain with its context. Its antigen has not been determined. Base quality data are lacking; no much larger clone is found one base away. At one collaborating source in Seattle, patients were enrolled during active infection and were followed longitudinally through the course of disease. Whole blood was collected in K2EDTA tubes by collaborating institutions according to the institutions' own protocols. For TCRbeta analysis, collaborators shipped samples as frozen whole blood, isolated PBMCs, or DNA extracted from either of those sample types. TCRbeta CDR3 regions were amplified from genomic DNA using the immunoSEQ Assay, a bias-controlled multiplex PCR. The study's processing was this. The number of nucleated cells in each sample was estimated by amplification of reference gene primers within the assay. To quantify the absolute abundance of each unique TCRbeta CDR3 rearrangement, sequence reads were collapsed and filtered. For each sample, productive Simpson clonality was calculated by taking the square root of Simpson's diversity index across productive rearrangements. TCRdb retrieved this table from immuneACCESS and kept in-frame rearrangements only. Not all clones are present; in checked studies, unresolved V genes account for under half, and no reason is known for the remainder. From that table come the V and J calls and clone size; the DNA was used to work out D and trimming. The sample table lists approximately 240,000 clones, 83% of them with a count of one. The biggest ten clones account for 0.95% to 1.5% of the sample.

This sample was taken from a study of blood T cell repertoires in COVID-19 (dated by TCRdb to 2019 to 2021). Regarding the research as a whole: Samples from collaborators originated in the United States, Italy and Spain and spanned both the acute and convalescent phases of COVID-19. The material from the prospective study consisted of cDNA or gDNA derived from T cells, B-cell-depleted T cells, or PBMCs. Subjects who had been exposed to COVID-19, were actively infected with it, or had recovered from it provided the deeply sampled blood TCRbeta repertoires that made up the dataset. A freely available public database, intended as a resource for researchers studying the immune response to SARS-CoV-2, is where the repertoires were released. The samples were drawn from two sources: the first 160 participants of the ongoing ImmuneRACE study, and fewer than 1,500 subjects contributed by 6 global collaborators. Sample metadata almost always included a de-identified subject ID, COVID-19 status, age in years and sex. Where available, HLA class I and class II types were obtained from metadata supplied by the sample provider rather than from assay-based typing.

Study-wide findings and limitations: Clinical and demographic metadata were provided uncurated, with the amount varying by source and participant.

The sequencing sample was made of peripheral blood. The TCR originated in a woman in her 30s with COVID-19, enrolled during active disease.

The DNA sequence is TGCGCCAGCAGCGAGGGACAGGGCGGCGGTGGCTACACCTTC. This is translated as CASSEGQGGGGYTF. The V gene is TRBV5-1 and the J gene is TRBJ1-2, and 9 junction bases match TRBD1. The CDR3 starts with the cysteine, ends with the phenylalanine, and has 14 residues. Just CDR3 DNA is preserved here, 42 bases in frame from base 1. According to the germline V gene, CDR1 reads SGHRS and CDR2 reads YFSETQ. V trim: 4 bases; J trim: 7 bases; unmatched bases: 8.